The T cell receptor beta chain described here comes from a study of CD8+CD57+ T cells in acquired aplastic anemia. Genomic DNA constituted the template upon which TCR beta VDJ and CDR3 profiling was performed. TCRdb itself ran the reads through MiXCR, one entry per CDR3 protein. Among approximately 80,000 distinct CDR3 sequences, 60% to 75% were seen once, and the ten largest hold approximately 78%. Sequencing was done on patients that had shown CD8+CD57+ cell expansion by flow cytometry. No therapy had been given to the patients at the time of blood sampling. The J segment lost 2 bases and the V segment lost 11 bases, leaving 8 bases of the junction unmatched. The CDR3 has 14 residues. Germline V lookup: CDR1 ENHRY, CDR2 SYGVKD. This clonotype showed up just a few times.

This clonotype was obtained from a human donor with aplastic anemia. The sample taken for sequencing was sorted CD4+, CD8+, or CD8+CD57+ T cells (not recorded which) from PBMCs. The V and J genes are TRBV10-3 and TRBJ2-2; 7 bases are shared with TRBD2. CDR3 residues: CAGRGHGNTGELFF. CDR3 in DNA: TGTGCCGGGAGGGGTCACGGAAACACCGGGGAGCTGTTTTTT.